This TCR beta chain was captured by sequencing in a study of blood T cell repertoires in COVID-19. A Seattle source enrolled patients during active infection and followed them longitudinally. Produced via immunoSEQ multiplex PCR; TCRdb's table is partial and in-frame only. The repertoire includes some 270,000 clones, 80% to 85% of them detected once, and approximately 14% sits in the top ten. Sample: peripheral blood. This clonotype was obtained from an older person with COVID-19, enrolled during active disease.

The DNA for the CDR3 is TGTGCCAGCAGTTACTCGAACGCTCCGGGGGGGTACGAGCAGTACTTC. Protein sequence: CASSYSNAPGGYEQYF. The J gene is TRBJ2-7, the V gene TRBV6-5; 8 bases align to TRBD2. The length of the CDR3 is 16 residues. Germline CDR1 and CDR2: MNHEY and SVGAGI. V lost 0 bases to trimming and J lost 4 bases; unmatched junction nucleotides: 8.